The entry that follows covers one TCR beta chain sequence. From germline, CDR1 is SGHNT and CDR2 YENEEA. V lost 2 bases and J 5 bases, leaving 7 bases between the germline ends. This CDR3 is 13 amino acids long. The sample originates from a study of blood T cell repertoires in COVID-19. Turning to the study itself: Collection of acute and convalescent COVID-19 samples took place in the United States, Italy and Spain. PBMCs, B-cell-depleted T cells, or T cells were the source of the cDNA or gDNA that made up the material.

Original analysis: Reference gene primer amplification gave estimated nucleated cell counts. The repertoire was sequenced with immunoSEQ multiplex PCR; TCRdb's copy has only in-frame clones and lacks some. Clone size and the V and J calls come from that table; the DNA yielded D and trimming. The sample contains some 23,000 clones, 65% to 90% of which appear only once. The material sequenced was peripheral blood. This TCR was sampled from a woman of 80 years or more with acute or convalescent COVID-19. This chain connects TRBV11-3 to TRBJ2-1; D remains ambiguous. The CDR3 sequence is CASSLSVNNEQFF. CDR3 nucleotides: TGTGCCAGCAGCTTAAGCGTCAACAATGAGCAGTTCTTC.